This T cell receptor beta chain emerged from a study of blood T cell repertoires in COVID-19. TCRdb's table, derived via immunoSEQ multiplex PCR, lists solely in-frame clones and lacks some. The sample lists more than 15,000 clones, 75% to 85% occurring once. The sample consisted of peripheral blood. This sequence originates from an elderly man with active or convalescent COVID-19.

The DNA for the CDR3 is TGTGCCAGTAGTATAGGCGGACAGGGGTGGCAGCCCCAGCATTTT. This encodes CASSIGGQGWQPQHF. This sequence joins TRBV19 and TRBJ1-5, with 9 bases identical to TRBD1. The trim removed 1 base at V and 7 bases at J, leaving 5 bases unmatched. This CDR3 spans 15 amino acids. CDR1 and CDR2 (germline): LNHDA, SQIVND (reference sequence).